One and the same sample provided the 9 T cell receptor beta chains below, sequenced in a study of early T cells in non-severe SARS-CoV-2 infection. TCRdb re-derived calls from the 5' RACE reads in MiXCR, one entry per CDR3 protein. This sample has more than 90,000 distinct CDR3 sequences, with around 13% found just once. The specimen was whole blood. These receptors all stem from an adult who was a healthcare worker with PCR-confirmed SARS-CoV-2 infection or an uninfected control (not recorded which).

The sample holds many counts of this clonotype. This rearrangement joins TRBV7-9 to TRBJ1-1; TRBD1 matches 10 bases. J gave up 1 base and V 8 bases, and 1 base lay outside the gene matches. Germline V gene data show CDR1 as SEHNR and CDR2 as FQNEAQ (reference sequence). CDR3 size: 13 residues. CDR3 sequence reads: CASGTGANTEAFF. As DNA, the CDR3 is TGTGCCAGCGGGACAGGGGCGAACACTGAAGCTTTCTTT.

This clonotype was picked up many times. The chain uses TRBV5-6 and TRBJ2-3, with unresolved D. This CDR3 region has 12 residues. Trimming removed 2 bases at V and 7 bases at J, with 8 bases between. CDR1 and CDR2 (germline): SGHDT, YYEEEE. CDR3 bases: TGTGCCAGCAGCTTTACGGGTTATACGCAGTATTTT. It is translated as CASSFTGYTQYF. The entire variable domain, with the rest obtained from reference TRBV5-6 and TRBJ2-3, is as follows: DAGVTQSPTHLIKTRGQQVTLRCSPKSGHDTVSWYQQALGQGPQFIFQYYEEEERQRGNFPDRFSGHQFPNYSSELNVNALLLGDSALYLCASSFTGYTQYFGPGTRLTVL.

The V gene is TRBV18, the J gene TRBJ1-1, with TRBD1 matching over 8 bases. Germline V gene lookup returns CDR1 KGHSH and CDR2 LQKENI. V lost 4 bases to trimming and J lost 1 base; unmatched junction nucleotides: 8. The CDR3 covers 16 residues. The chain's CDR3 is CASSRLQGGGNTEAFF. The CDR3 DNA follows: TGTGCCAGCTCACGACTACAGGGGGGAGGGAACACTGAAGCTTTCTTT.

CDR3 sequence: CSVGGNGEQYF. DNA for the CDR3: TGCAGCGTGGGGGGGAATGGAGAGCAGTACTTC. The J gene is TRBJ2-7, the V gene TRBV29-1; 7 bases map to TRBD2. The CDR3 extends over 11 amino acids. With V trimmed by 6 bases and J by 7 bases, 6 bases remained unmatched. The V gene's germline CDR1 is SQVTM and CDR2 ANQGSEA.

This clonotype has just a few counts. This chain joins TRBV4-3 and TRBJ2-3; 7 nucleotides agree with TRBD2. The CDR3 contains 16 residues. V shed 3 bases and J 0 bases; nucleotides not matched to a gene: 6. Germline V lookup: CDR1 LGHNA, CDR2 YSLEER. This CDR3 reads CASSQRGTSSTDTQYF. DNA of the CDR3: TGCGCCAGCAGCCAGCGGGGGACGTCTAGCACAGATACGCAGTATTTT.

In this sample, this clonotype turned up many times. J is TRBJ2-7 and V is TRBV12-3 or TRBV12-4; possible D gene TRBD1, 6 bases. V was pared by 6 bases and J by 9 bases, with 21 bases between. This CDR3 spans 14 amino acids. The CDR3 bases are TGTGCCAGCAGCCTCCAGGGGCCGAGCCACGGGCAGTACTTC. It encodes CASSLQGPSHGQYF.

This clonotype was picked up many times. This rearrangement joins TRBV4-1 to TRBJ2-3; tentatively, D is TRBD1 (5 bases). In germline, CDR1 is MGHRA, CDR2 YSYEKL. The CDR3 length is 15 residues. Trimming cost V 2 bases and J 2 bases, with 11 bases left between them. The CDR3 region is CASSQNPTATDTQYF. CDR3 bases: TGCGCCAGCAGCCAAAATCCGACAGCCACAGATACGCAGTATTTT.

This clonotype appeared many times. V usage is TRBV2 and J usage is TRBJ2-2, with D possibly matching TRBD2 (7 bases). Per the germline V gene, CDR1 is SNHLY and CDR2 is FYNNEI. V gave up 7 bases and J gave up 5 bases, with 14 bases separating them. CDR3 length equals 14 residues. The CDR3 DNA follows: TGTGCCAGCAATCGGGGGGCTGGAACCGGGGAGCTGTTTTTT. Its protein product is CASNRGAGTGELFF.

This clonotype occurred many times. J is TRBJ1-1 and V is TRBV5-6, with 8 nucleotides matching TRBD1. Trimming took 5 bases from V and 5 from J; bases not matched to a gene: 8. The CDR3 consists of 14 residues. The germline gives CDR1 SGHDT, CDR2 YYEEEE. CDR3 amino acids: CASREGQGRTEAFF. The DNA for the CDR3 is TGTGCCAGCAGGGAAGGACAGGGAAGAACTGAAGCTTTCTTT.